The source of this TCR beta chain is a study of T-cell memory formation after mild COVID-19. Study summary: Each donor largely had its own TCR clusters. Study conclusions and caveats: Clones that contracted clustered mainly in CM and EM if CD4+ and in EMRA if CD8+. Later expanders leaned toward CD4+, whereas clones contracting from day 15 to 85 were balanced CD4/CD8.

Trimming removed 5 bases from V and 6 bases from J; junction bases left unmatched: 13. The CDR3 is 16 amino acids. TCRdb called the 5' RACE reads again in MiXCR, with one record for every CDR3 protein. The sample shows under 450,000 distinct CDR3 sequences, about a quarter of them seen only once. With regard to this clonotype: Its antigen is unidentified. A much larger clone lies a single base off, so this may be a read error.

The receptor comes from an adult woman who had mild COVID-19 (a few samples of this study predate the infection). Cell type and time point are not known. Sequencing was performed on PBMCs or a T cell subset sorted from them (not recorded which). The chain uses TRBV12-3 or TRBV12-4 and TRBJ2-1; the match to TRBD2 covers 7 bases. CDR3 in DNA: TGTGCCAGCAGTGGATTTGGGGGGGAGTTCTGCAATGAGCAGTTCTTC. Protein: CASSGFGGEFCNEQFF.